Following are 17 T cell receptor beta chains from one sample sequenced in a study of blood T cell repertoires in COVID-19. Sequencing was performed with immunoSEQ multiplex PCR; in TCRdb, only in-frame clones are kept and a portion is missing. The sample holds hundreds of thousands of clones, 80% to 90% seen once. The sample consisted of PBMCs or T cells enriched from blood (not recorded which). The receptors shown here come from a man aged 18 to 29 who had recovered from COVID-19.

This chain joins TRBV11-3 and TRBJ2-3; unclear D gene. CDR3 length equals 15 residues. In germline, CDR1 is SGHNT, CDR2 YENEEA. V gave up 5 bases and J gave up 0 bases, with 12 bases separating them. The CDR3 DNA reads as TGTGCCAGCAGCCCCTCCCTGACTAGCACAGATACGCAGTATTTT. This translates into CASSPSLTSTDTQYF.

The V call is TRBV30, the J call TRBJ2-5; D is perhaps TRBD1 (6 bases). V was shortened by 3 bases and J by 5 bases, with 13 bases between the two germline ends. Looked up from germline, CDR1 is GTSNPN and CDR2 is SVGIG (reference sequence). The CDR3 runs to 13 residues. In nucleotides, the CDR3 is TGTGCCTGGAGCCAAACAGGGATGGAGACCCAGTACTTC. Protein sequence: CAWSQTGMETQYF.

The rearrangement uses TRBV29-1 and TRBJ1-1; the D gene is possibly TRBD1 (6 bases). With 0 bases removed from V and 5 bases from J, the gap between germline ends came to 16 bases. Germline V gives CDR1 SQVTM, CDR2 ANQGSEA. The CDR3 is 15 amino acids. CDR3 sequence reads: CSVEDLEGVGTEAFF. The CDR3 bases are TGCAGCGTTGAAGATCTCGAGGGGGTTGGAACTGAAGCTTTCTTT. Full variable domain (rest looked up from reference TRBV29-1 and TRBJ1-1): SAVISQKPSRDICQRGTSLTIQCQVDSQVTMMFWYRQQPGQSLTLIATANQGSEATYESGFVIDKFPISRPNLTFSTLTVSNMSPEDSSIYLCSVEDLEGVGTEAFFGQGTRLTVV.

CDR3 protein: CASEPGQGVGGNQPQHF. The CDR3 region has the DNA TGTGCCAGCGAACCGGGACAGGGAGTAGGTGGCAATCAGCCCCAGCATTTT. V and J are TRBV19 and TRBJ1-5, with TRBD1 matching over 9 bases. The length of the CDR3 is 17 residues. Germline-derived CDR1 and CDR2 are LNHDA and SQIVND (reference sequence). After removal of 9 bases from V and 2 bases from J, the junction contained 14 bases not matched to a gene. The whole variable domain, remainder taken from reference TRBV19 and TRBJ1-5, is DGGITQSPKYLFRKEGQNVTLSCEQNLNHDAMYWYRQDPGQGLRLIYYSQIVNDFQKGDIAEGYSVSREKKESFPLTVTSAQKNPTAFYLCASEPGQGVGGNQPQHFGDGTRLSIL.

This chain links TRBV30 with TRBJ1-1, with D unresolved. Trimming shortened V by 3 bases and J by 2 bases, and 10 bases separated the two germline ends. The CDR3 extends over 13 amino acids. The germline CDR1 and CDR2 sequences are GTSNPN and SVGIG (reference sequence). The CDR3 DNA reads TGTGCCTGGAGCCCTAGCTACAACACTGAAGCTTTCTTT. Amino acid sequence: CAWSPSYNTEAFF. The whole variable domain, filled in from reference TRBV30 and TRBJ1-1, reads SQTIHQWPATLVQPVGSPLSLECTVEGTSNPNLYWYRQAAGRGLQLLFYSVGIGQISSEVPQNLSASRPQDRQFILSSKKLLLSDSGFYLCAWSPSYNTEAFFGQGTRLTVV.

The rearrangement joins TRBV28 to TRBJ2-7; 10 bases match TRBD2. The V gene's germline CDR1 is MDHEN and CDR2 SYDVKM. This CDR3 comprises 14 residues. The V segment lost 3 bases and the J segment 5 bases; nucleotides outside the gene matches: 4. The CDR3 loop is CASSLGLAGDEQYF. The DNA of the CDR3 is TGTGCCAGCAGTTTGGGGCTAGCGGGAGACGAGCAGTACTTC.

The gene calls are TRBV6-5 and TRBJ2-7; TRBD2 matches at 7 bases. The CDR3 totals 15 residues. The germline CDR1 and CDR2 sequences are MNHEY and SVGAGI. V lost 6 bases to trimming and J lost 4 bases; unmatched junction nucleotides: 12. Here the CDR3 DNA reads TGTGCCAGCAGCCAGTCGGGCGGCGGGGGATACGAGCAGTACTTC. Translated, it gives CASSQSGGGGYEQYF.

The DNA for the CDR3 is TGTGCCAGCAGGATCGTGGCGGGGAAGGGTGAGCAGTTCTTC. Amino acid sequence: CASRIVAGKGEQFF. The rearrangement uses TRBV13 and TRBJ2-1, with D perhaps matching TRBD2 (6 bases). The CDR3 has 14 residues. Trimming took 6 bases from V and 9 from J, leaving 18 bases between them. Germline V gene sequence: CDR1 PRHDT, CDR2 FYEKMQ (reference sequence).

V is TRBV2 and J is TRBJ1-2; D ambiguous. The CDR3 runs 11 residues. Germline-derived CDR1 and CDR2 are SNHLY and FYNNEI. Trimming left V 6 bases short and J 8 bases short, with 10 bases between. The CDR3 DNA is TGTGCCAGCAGGTCCGCGGGGGGCTACACCTTC. It codes for CASRSAGGYTF.

This sequence joins TRBV10-3 and TRBJ2-7, with 9 bases identical to TRBD2. The length of the CDR3 is 16 residues. Unmatched junction bases numbered 6, after V lost 3 bases and J lost 0 bases. CDR1 and CDR2 (germline): ENHRY, SYGVKD. The CDR3 DNA is TGTGCCATCAGTGATAGGACTAGCGTCCCCTCCTACGAGCAGTACTTC. This sequence encodes CAISDRTSVPSYEQYF.

The CDR3 DNA follows: TGTGCCAGCAGTTCCGAGGGACTCAGGAACACTGAAGCTTTCTTT. Protein product: CASSSEGLRNTEAFF. The chain joins TRBV6-5 to TRBJ1-1, with D maybe TRBD1 (5 bases). V dropped 4 bases and J dropped 1 base, with 13 bases sitting between them. CDR3 length: 15 residues. Germline loops: CDR1 MNHEY, CDR2 SVGAGI.

The chain is built from TRBV12-3 or TRBV12-4 and TRBJ2-3, with a possible D match to TRBD1 (6 bases). The germline V and J ends were trimmed by 6 bases and 5 bases, with 12 bases remaining between them. The CDR3 is 13 residues long. The CDR3 here is CASSQRGKDTQYF. CDR3 sequence (DNA): TGTGCCAGCAGCCAAAGGGGGAAAGATACGCAGTATTTT.

The J gene is TRBJ1-2, the V gene TRBV2; D is unclear. V lost 4 bases, J lost 8 bases, and 14 bases lay in between. The CDR3 sequence is 13 residues long. Germline V gene lookup returns CDR1 SNHLY and CDR2 FYNNEI. CDR3 DNA sequence: TGTGCCAGCAGTGTCCAGGTGCCTGGGGGCTACACCTTC. Translation: CASSVQVPGGYTF.

The V call is TRBV28, the J call TRBJ2-7; D is perhaps TRBD2 (6 bases). V was pared by 3 bases and J by 2 bases, with 11 bases between. Germline CDR1 is MDHEN and CDR2 is SYDVKM. The CDR3 consists of 14 residues. The CDR3: CASSLGLAAYEQYF. The CDR3 DNA is TGTGCCAGCAGTTTGGGACTGGCGGCCTACGAGCAGTACTTC.

This clone was found a few times. The chain combines TRBV6-2 or TRBV6-3 with TRBJ2-7, with 7 bases lining up with TRBD1. Germline V gene data show CDR1 as MNHEY and CDR2 as SVGEGT. The V and J ends lost 2 bases and 2 bases, in that order; junction bases with no gene match: 6. The CDR3 length is 15 residues. CDR3 nucleotide sequence: TGTGCCAGCAGTTACCAAGGGACAGTAACCTACGAGCAGTACTTC. As protein: CASSYQGTVTYEQYF.

This clone has a single count. This rearrangement joins TRBV5-1 to TRBJ2-5; TRBD2 aligns across 9 bases. The germline CDR1 and CDR2 sequences are SGHRS and YFSETQ. Unmatched junction bases numbered 10, after V lost 2 bases and J lost 5 bases. The CDR3 consists of 16 residues. The CDR3 sequence is CASSFISGSIKETQYF. The CDR3 coding sequence is TGCGCCAGCAGCTTTATTAGCGGGAGTATTAAGGAGACCCAGTACTTC. Based on the CDR3 plus reference TRBV5-1 and TRBJ2-5, the full variable domain is KAGVTQTPRYLIKTRGQQVTLSCSPISGHRSVSWYQQTPGQGLQFLFEYFSETQRNKGNFPGRFSGRQFSNSRSEMNVSTLELGDSALYLCASSFISGSIKETQYFGPGTRLLVL.

The chain joins TRBV11-2 to TRBJ2-1; D is perhaps TRBD2 (7 bases). V lost 6 bases to trimming and J lost 6 bases, with 15 bases between them. CDR1 SGHAT and CDR2 FQNNGV come from the germline V gene. The CDR3 runs to 14 residues. Written as DNA, the CDR3 is TGTGCCAGCAGACGGTTAGGGGGGGGCAATGAGCAGTTCTTC. It specifies CASRRLGGGNEQFF.